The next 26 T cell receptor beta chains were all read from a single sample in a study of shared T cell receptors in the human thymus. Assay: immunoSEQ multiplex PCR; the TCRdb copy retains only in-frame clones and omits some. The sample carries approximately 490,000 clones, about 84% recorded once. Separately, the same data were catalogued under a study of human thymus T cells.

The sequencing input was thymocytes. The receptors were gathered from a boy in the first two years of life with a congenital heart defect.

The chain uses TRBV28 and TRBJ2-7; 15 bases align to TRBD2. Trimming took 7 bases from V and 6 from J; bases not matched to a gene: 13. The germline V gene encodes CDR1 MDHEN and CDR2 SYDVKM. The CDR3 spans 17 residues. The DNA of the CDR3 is TGTGCCAGCACCACAAGGGGACTAGCGGGAGGTGCGGGCGAGCAGTACTTC. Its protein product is CASTTRGLAGGAGEQYF. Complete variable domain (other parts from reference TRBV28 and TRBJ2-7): DVKVTQSSRYLVKRTGEKVFLECVQDMDHENMFWYRQDPGLGLRLIYFSYDVKMKEKGDIPEGYSVSREKKERFSLILESASTNQTSMYLCASTTRGLAGGAGEQYFGPGTRLTVT.

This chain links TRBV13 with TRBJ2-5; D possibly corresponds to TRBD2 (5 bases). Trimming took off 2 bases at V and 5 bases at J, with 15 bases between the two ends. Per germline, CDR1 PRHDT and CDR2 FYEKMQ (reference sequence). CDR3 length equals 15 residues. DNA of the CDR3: TGTGCCAGCAGCTTAACCAGAGGGCCATGGGAGACCCAGTACTTC. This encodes CASSLTRGPWETQYF.

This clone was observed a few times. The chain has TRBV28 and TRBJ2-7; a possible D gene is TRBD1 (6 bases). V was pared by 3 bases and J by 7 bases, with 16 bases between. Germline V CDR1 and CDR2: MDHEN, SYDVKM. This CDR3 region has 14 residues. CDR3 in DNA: TGTGCCAGCAGTTTGCAGAACAGGGATGGGGAGCAGTACTTC. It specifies CASSLQNRDGEQYF.

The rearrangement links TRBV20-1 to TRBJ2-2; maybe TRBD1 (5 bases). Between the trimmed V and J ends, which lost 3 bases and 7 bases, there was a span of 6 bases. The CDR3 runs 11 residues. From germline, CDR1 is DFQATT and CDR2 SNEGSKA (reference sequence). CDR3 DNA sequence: TGCAGTGCTAGGGGGCACGGGGAGCTGTTTTTT. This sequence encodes CSARGHGELFF.

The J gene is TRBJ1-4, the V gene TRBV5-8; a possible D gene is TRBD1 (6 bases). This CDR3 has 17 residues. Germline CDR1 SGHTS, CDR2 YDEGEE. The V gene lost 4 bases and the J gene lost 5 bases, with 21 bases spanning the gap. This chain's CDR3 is CASSNSRTELSNEKLFF. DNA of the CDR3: TGTGCCAGCAGCAACTCCCGGACAGAGCTGTCAAATGAAAAACTGTTTTTT.

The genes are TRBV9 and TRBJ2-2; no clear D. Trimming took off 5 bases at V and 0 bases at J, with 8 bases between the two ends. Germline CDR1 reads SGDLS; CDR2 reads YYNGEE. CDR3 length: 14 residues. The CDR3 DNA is TGTGCCAGCAGGGAGACGGCGAACACCGGGGAGCTGTTTTTT. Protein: CASRETANTGELFF.

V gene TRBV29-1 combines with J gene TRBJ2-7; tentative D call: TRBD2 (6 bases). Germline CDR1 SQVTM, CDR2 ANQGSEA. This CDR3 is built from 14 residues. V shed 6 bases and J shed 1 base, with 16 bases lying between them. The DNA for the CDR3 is TGCAGCGTGATCGGGGAGGCCATATCCTACGAGCAGTACTTC. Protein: CSVIGEAISYEQYF.

The CDR3 DNA reads as TGTGCCAGTGAAGGGGCGCCCCTTTATGAAGCTTTCTTT. As protein: CASEGAPLYEAFF. The chain carries TRBV19 and TRBJ1-1; D might be TRBD1 (5 bases). This CDR3 region has 13 residues. Germline CDR1 and CDR2: LNHDA and SQIVND (reference sequence). V was pared by 8 bases and J by 7 bases, with 17 bases between.

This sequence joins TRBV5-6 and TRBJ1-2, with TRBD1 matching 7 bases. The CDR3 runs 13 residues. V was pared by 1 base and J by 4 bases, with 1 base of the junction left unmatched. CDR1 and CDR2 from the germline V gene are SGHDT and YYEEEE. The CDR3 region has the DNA TGTGCCAGCAGCTTGCAGGGGGGCTATGGCTACACCTTC. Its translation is CASSLQGGYGYTF.

The CDR3 sequence: CASSTGIGLAGDGQETQYF. CDR3 nucleotide sequence: TGCGCCAGCAGCACTGGAATTGGGCTAGCGGGAGATGGGCAAGAGACCCAGTACTTC. The chain joins TRBV5-1 to TRBJ2-5, with TRBD2 matching over 10 bases. The germline V gene has CDR1 SGHRS and CDR2 YFSETQ. The CDR3 runs to 19 residues. V gave up 4 bases and J gave up 2 bases; unmatched junction bases: 17. The full variable domain, completed using reference TRBV5-1 and TRBJ2-5, is KAGVTQTPRYLIKTRGQQVTLSCSPISGHRSVSWYQQTPGQGLQFLFEYFSETQRNKGNFPGRFSGRQFSNSRSEMNVSTLELGDSALYLCASSTGIGLAGDGQETQYFGPGTRLLVL.

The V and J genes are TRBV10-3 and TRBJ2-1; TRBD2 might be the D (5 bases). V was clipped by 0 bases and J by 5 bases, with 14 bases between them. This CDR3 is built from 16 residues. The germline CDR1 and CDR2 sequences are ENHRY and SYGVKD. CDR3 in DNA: TGTGCCATCAGTGAGTCTATGGGAGCCGGCCACAATGAGCAGTTCTTC. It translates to CAISESMGAGHNEQFF.

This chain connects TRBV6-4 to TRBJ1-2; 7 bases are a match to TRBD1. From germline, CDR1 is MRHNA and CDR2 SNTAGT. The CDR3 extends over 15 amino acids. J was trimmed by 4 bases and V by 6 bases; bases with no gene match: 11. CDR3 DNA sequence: TGTGCCAGCAGCTACCGACCAGGGGGATTCTATGGCTACACCTTC. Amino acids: CASSYRPGGFYGYTF.

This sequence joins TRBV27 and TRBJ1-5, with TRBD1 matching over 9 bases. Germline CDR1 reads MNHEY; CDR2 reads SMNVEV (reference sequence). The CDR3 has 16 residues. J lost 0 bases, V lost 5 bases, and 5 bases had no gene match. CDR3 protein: CASSAWTGDSNQPQHF. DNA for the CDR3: TGTGCCAGCAGTGCCTGGACAGGGGATAGCAATCAGCCCCAGCATTTT.

The DNA for the CDR3 is TGCGCCAGCAGCCAAGGGTCCAGCGGGAGCCTCAATGAGCAGTTCTTC. Protein: CASSQGSSGSLNEQFF. The chain carries TRBV4-3 and TRBJ2-1; 8 nucleotides line up with TRBD2. The V segment lost 1 base and the J segment 6 bases; nucleotides outside the gene matches: 8. The CDR3 spans 16 residues. Looked up from germline, CDR1 is LGHNA and CDR2 is YSLEER.

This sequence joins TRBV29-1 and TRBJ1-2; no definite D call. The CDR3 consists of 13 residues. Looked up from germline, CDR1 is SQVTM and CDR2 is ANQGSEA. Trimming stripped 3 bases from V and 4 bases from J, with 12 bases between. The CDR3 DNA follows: TGCAGCGTTGAGGGCAGGACTCCCTATGGCTACACCTTC. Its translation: CSVEGRTPYGYTF.

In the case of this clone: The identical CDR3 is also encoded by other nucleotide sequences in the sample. The CDR3 protein is CASSSGLVLGTDTQYF. The CDR3 DNA sequence: TGCGCCAGCAGCTCGGGACTTGTTCTCGGCACAGATACGCAGTATTTT. J is TRBJ2-3 and V is TRBV5-1; tentative D call: TRBD2 (6 bases). CDR1 and CDR2 (germline): SGHRS, YFSETQ. Trimming removed 3 bases at V and 1 base at J, with 15 bases between. The CDR3 extends over 16 amino acids.

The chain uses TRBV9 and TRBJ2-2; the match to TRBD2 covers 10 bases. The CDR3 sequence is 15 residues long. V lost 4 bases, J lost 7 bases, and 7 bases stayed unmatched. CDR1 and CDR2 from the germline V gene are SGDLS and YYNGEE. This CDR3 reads CASSTLAGLVGELFF. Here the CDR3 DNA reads TGTGCCAGCAGCACACTAGCGGGATTGGTCGGGGAGCTGTTTTTT.

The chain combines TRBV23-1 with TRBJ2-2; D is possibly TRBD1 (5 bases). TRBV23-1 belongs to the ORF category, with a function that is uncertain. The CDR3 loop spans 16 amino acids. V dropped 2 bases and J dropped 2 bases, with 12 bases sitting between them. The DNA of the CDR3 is TGCGCCAGCAGTCAAATGACAGCCTCTAACACCGGGGAGCTGTTTTTT. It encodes CASSQMTASNTGELFF.

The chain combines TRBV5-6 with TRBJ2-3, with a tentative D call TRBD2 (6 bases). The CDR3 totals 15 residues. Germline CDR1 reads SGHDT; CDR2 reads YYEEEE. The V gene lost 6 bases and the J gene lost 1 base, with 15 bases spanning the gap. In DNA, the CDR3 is TGTGCCAGCAATTTTGGTAGCGGTCGCACAGATACGCAGTATTTT. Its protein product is CASNFGSGRTDTQYF.

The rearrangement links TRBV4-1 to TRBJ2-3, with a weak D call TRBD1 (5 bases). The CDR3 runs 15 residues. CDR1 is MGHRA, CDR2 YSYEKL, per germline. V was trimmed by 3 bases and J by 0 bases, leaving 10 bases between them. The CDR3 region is CASSHKGLSTDTQYF. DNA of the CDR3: TGCGCCAGCAGCCACAAGGGGCTGAGCACAGATACGCAGTATTTT.

Written as DNA, the CDR3 is TGCGCCAGCAGCTTGCCCGGGTCTCCCAAAAACATTCAGTACTTC. Translating gives CASSLPGSPKNIQYF. This sequence joins TRBV5-1 and TRBJ2-4; D unclear. The CDR3 runs to 15 residues. The germline gives CDR1 SGHRS, CDR2 YFSETQ. The V end lost 1 base, the J end lost 2 bases, and 10 bases lay between the germline ends.

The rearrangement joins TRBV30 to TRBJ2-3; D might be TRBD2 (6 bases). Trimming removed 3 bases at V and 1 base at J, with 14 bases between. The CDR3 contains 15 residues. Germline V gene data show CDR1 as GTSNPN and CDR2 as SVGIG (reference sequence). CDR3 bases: TGTGCCTGGAGCCCCGCGGGCGGGGGCACAGATACGCAGTATTTT. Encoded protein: CAWSPAGGGTDTQYF. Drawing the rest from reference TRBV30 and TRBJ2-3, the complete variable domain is SQTIHQWPATLVQPVGSPLSLECTVEGTSNPNLYWYRQAAGRGLQLLFYSVGIGQISSEVPQNLSASRPQDRQFILSSKKLLLSDSGFYLCAWSPAGGGTDTQYFGPGTRLTVL.

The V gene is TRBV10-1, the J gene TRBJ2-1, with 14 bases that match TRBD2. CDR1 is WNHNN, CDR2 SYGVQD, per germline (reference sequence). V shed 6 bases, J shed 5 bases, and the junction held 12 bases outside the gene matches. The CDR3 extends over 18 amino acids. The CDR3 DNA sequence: TGCGCCAGCAGACCTAAAACCGGGACTAGCGGGAGTGACAATGAGCAGTTCTTC. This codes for CASRPKTGTSGSDNEQFF.

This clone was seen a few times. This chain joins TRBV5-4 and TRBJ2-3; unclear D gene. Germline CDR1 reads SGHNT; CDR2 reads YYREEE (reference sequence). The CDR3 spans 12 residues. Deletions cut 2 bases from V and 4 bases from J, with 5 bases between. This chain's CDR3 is CASSFPSDTQYF. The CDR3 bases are TGTGCCAGCAGCTTCCCGTCAGATACGCAGTATTTT.

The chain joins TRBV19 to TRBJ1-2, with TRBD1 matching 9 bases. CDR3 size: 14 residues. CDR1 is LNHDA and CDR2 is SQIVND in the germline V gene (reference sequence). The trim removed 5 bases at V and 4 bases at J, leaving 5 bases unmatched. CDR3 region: CASSGTGLSYGYTF. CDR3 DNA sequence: TGTGCCAGTAGTGGGACAGGGTTGTCCTATGGCTACACCTTC. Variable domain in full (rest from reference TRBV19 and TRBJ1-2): DGGITQSPKYLFRKEGQNVTLSCEQNLNHDAMYWYRQDPGQGLRLIYYSQIVNDFQKGDIAEGYSVSREKKESFPLTVTSAQKNPTAFYLCASSGTGLSYGYTFGSGTRLTVV.

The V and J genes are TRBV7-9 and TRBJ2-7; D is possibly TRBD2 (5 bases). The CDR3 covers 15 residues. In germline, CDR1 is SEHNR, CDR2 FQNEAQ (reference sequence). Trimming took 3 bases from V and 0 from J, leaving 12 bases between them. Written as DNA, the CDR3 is TGTGCCAGCAGCTTGGTGCGGGCCCCCTCCTACGAGCAGTACTTC. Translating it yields CASSLVRAPSYEQYF.